The 9 T cell receptor beta chains below come from one sample, sequenced in a study of sequential checkpoint blockade in melanoma. Some clones are missing from TCRdb's copy, which holds only in-frame ones; the method was immunoSEQ multiplex PCR. The profile covers tens of thousands of clones, with roughly 76% appearing a single time and 27% taken by the ten largest. The treatment here: randomized to nivolumab then ipilimumab (arm A) or the reverse (arm B). The material was CD8+ T cells sorted from blood (inferred from file names), obtained from a patient given nivolumab and ipilimumab in sequence. The source is a human donor with melanoma.

This clone was seen only a few times. The rearrangement uses TRBV4-1 and TRBJ1-1, with 8 bases lining up with TRBD1. V gave up 0 bases and J gave up 3 bases; unmatched junction bases: 3. This CDR3 is built from 15 residues. The V gene's germline CDR1 is MGHRA and CDR2 YSYEKL. The CDR3 coding sequence is TGCGCCAGCAGCCAAGAGGTGGACAGGGACACTGAAGCTTTCTTT. Translating gives CASSQEVDRDTEAFF.

This clone was recorded only once. The chain combines TRBV10-3 with TRBJ1-1, with 7 bases aligning to TRBD1. The CDR3 is 15 amino acids. Germline V gene data show CDR1 as ENHRY and CDR2 as SYGVKD. J lost 7 bases, V lost 2 bases, and 10 bases had no gene match. The CDR3 DNA reads as TGTGCCATCAGTGAGGATGACAGGGAGGACGGTGAAGCTTTCTTT. Its protein is CAISEDDREDGEAFF.

This clone was observed a few times. This rearrangement joins TRBV5-8 to TRBJ2-1, with 9 bases lining up with TRBD1. The germline V gene encodes CDR1 SGHTS and CDR2 YDEGEE. Germline trimming cut 2 bases from V and 9 bases from J; bases unmatched to any gene: 9. The CDR3 is made up of 15 amino acids. Here the CDR3 DNA reads TGTGCCAGCAGCTTTCGGGACAGGGCCTTCCCTGAGCAGTTCTTC. Protein product: CASSFRDRAFPEQFF.

The V and J genes are TRBV29-1 and TRBJ1-5; 9 positions agree with TRBD1. The V gene's germline CDR1 is SQVTM and CDR2 ANQGSEA. V gave up 4 bases and J gave up 5 bases; unmatched junction bases: 9. The CDR3 runs 15 residues. CDR3 nucleotides: TGCAGCGTTGGGGAAGGACAGGGGCCGGATCAGCCCCAGCATTTT. This gives the protein CSVGEGQGPDQPQHF.

The rearrangement links TRBV27 to TRBJ1-1; 9 bases agree with TRBD1. In germline, CDR1 is MNHEY, CDR2 SMNVEV (reference sequence). This CDR3 is built from 17 residues. Trimming cost V 5 bases and J 2 bases; bases outside gene matches: 12. The CDR3 region is CASSPTTGGKSNTEAFF. CDR3 DNA: TGTGCCAGCAGTCCAACTACAGGGGGCAAGTCCAACACTGAAGCTTTCTTT.

The rearrangement links TRBV30 to TRBJ2-7; the D gene is possibly TRBD1 (6 bases). Trimming took off 2 bases at V and 6 bases at J, with 23 bases between the two ends. The CDR3 covers 16 residues. In germline, CDR1 is GTSNPN, CDR2 SVGIG (reference sequence). The CDR3 loop is CAWSPGPGEIYAEQYF. In nucleotides, the CDR3 is TGTGCCTGGAGTCCCGGCCCAGGGGAGATCTATGCCGAGCAGTACTTC.

The chain is built from TRBV6-5 and TRBJ2-7, with 8 nucleotides matching TRBD1. The ends lost 4 bases at V and 2 bases at J; junction bases unmatched: 10. The germline V gene encodes CDR1 MNHEY and CDR2 SVGAGI. The CDR3 totals 16 residues. Here the CDR3 reads CASSSTLDRVAYEQYF. In DNA, the CDR3 is TGTGCCAGCAGTTCAACTTTGGACAGGGTCGCCTACGAGCAGTACTTC.

The chain couples TRBV11-2 to TRBJ1-1; TRBD1 matches 7 bases. Germline values: CDR1 SGHAT, CDR2 FQNNGV. V gave up 7 bases and J gave up 6 bases; unmatched junction bases: 5. This CDR3 contains 12 residues. This CDR3 reads CASILGGPEAFF. The DNA for the CDR3 is TGTGCCAGCATCCTAGGGGGCCCTGAAGCTTTCTTT.

This chain joins TRBV5-1 and TRBJ2-5; 8 bases line up with TRBD2. The J call may not be correct, given that the DNA end is closer to TRBJ2-7. This CDR3 contains 15 residues. Germline CDR1 reads SGHRS; CDR2 reads YFSETQ. The CDR3, as DNA: TGCGCCAGCAGCTCGTGGAGCGGGGGACGCTACGAGCAGTACTTC. Protein product: CASSSWSGGRYEQYF.